The entry below describes one TCR beta chain. V shed 6 bases, J shed 4 bases, and the junction held 6 bases outside the gene matches. CDR3 length equals 13 residues. CDR1 is MNHEY, CDR2 SVGAGI, per germline. The data derive from a study of blood T cell repertoires in COVID-19. About the study: Some COVID-19 samples were acute and others convalescent; all came from the United States, Italy and Spain.

Sequencing used immunoSEQ multiplex PCR; TCRdb keeps in-frame clones, though not all of them. The data hold some 190,000 clones, with roughly 81% observed a single time. The sample taken for sequencing was peripheral blood. This rearrangement joins TRBV6-5 to TRBJ2-7; TRBD2 aligns across 7 bases. This TCR came from a woman aged 40 to 50 with COVID-19, enrolled during active disease. The CDR3 loop reads CASSRAGRYEQYV. CDR3 DNA sequence: TGTGCCAGCAGCCGAGCGGGGAGATACGAGCAGTACGTC.